This entry is about one T cell receptor beta chain. Its antigen is undetermined. These data are taken from a study of response to subunit inactivated influenza vaccine. Study findings and constraints: The authors put forward the suggestion that each seasonal influenza vaccination may bring in only a limited number of new T cells.

Trimming cost V 1 base and J 8 bases, with 9 bases left between them. Germline CDR1 is SGHTA and CDR2 is FQGNSA. CDR3 size: 13 residues. In TCRdb, the RT-PCR reads were re-called with MiXCR into one record per CDR3 protein. The sample has 750,000 to 850,000 distinct CDR3 sequences; around 20% are singletons. The input for sequencing was PBMCs from blood, taken 5 to 6 days after vaccination. This sequence joins TRBV7-2 and TRBJ2-4; tentative D call: TRBD2 (6 bases). The source is a man aged 45-65 years who received an inactivated influenza vaccine. In DNA, the CDR3 is TGTGCCAGCAGCTTAGATTGGGGGGACATTCAGTACTTC. It codes for CASSLDWGDIQYF.